This T cell receptor (beta chain) was identified during a study of blood T cell repertoires in COVID-19. Study as a whole: COVID-19 samples from acute and convalescent phases originated in the United States, Italy and Spain.

V shed 3 bases and J 2 bases; nucleotides not matched to a gene: 10. The germline CDR1 and CDR2 sequences are SGHTA and FQGNSA. The CDR3 is 17 residues long. Authors' processing steps: By means of reference gene primer amplification, nucleated cell counts were estimated. Clones were read by immunoSEQ multiplex PCR, and TCRdb kept only the in-frame ones, dropping some. That table gives V, J and clone size, and the DNA gave D and trimming. The sample holds about 350,000 clones, about 90% seen once. The origin of this receptor is a young woman who had recovered from COVID-19. Sample: peripheral blood. This chain links TRBV7-2 with TRBJ2-5; 9 bases are shared with TRBD2. CDR3 bases: TGTGCCAGCAGCTTGCGCGGGGGGGCGTTTGAGCAAGAGACCCAGTACTTC. Its translation: CASSLRGGAFEQETQYF.